This T cell receptor (beta chain) was retrieved from a study of identical twins. Whole-study results and caveats: A lower insertion count was a feature of abundant cord blood beta clonotypes, with no such feature in memory repertoires.

This clonotype was seen a handful of times. Its antigen is unknown. TCRdb ran MiXCR on the 5' RACE reads and lists one entry per CDR3 protein. This table holds nearly 900,000 distinct CDR3 sequences, roughly 12% found once. This sample was also put to use in a study of yellow fever vaccine responses in identical twins.

The source is a young woman in good health. Sequencing was performed on PBMCs.

The chain's CDR3 is CASSPQTRSEQFF. CDR3 nucleotides: TGTGCCAGCAGTCCTCAGACTAGAAGTGAGCAGTTCTTC. The V and J genes are TRBV6-1 and TRBJ2-1, with D perhaps matching TRBD2 (6 bases). V was clipped by 5 bases and J by 9 bases, with 14 bases between them. Germline V gives CDR1 MNHNS, CDR2 SASEGT. The CDR3 loop spans 13 amino acids.